The T cell receptor beta chain described here comes from a study of CD8 T cells in Susac syndrome. Reverse transcription of roughly 0.45 to 1 ug RNA used random hexamers. MiXCR, run by TCRdb on the immunoSEQ multiplex PCR reads, gives a single entry per CDR3 protein. The profile shows fewer than 350,000 distinct CDR3 sequences, about 90% of them singletons. Germline V gene data show CDR1 as SGHTA and CDR2 as FQGNSA. This CDR3 has 16 residues. V lost 5 bases to trimming and J lost 1 base, with 18 bases between them. Sequenced material: CD4+ T cells from PBMCs. The TCR originated in a human donor with multiple sclerosis. V gene TRBV7-2 combines with J gene TRBJ2-7; possibly TRBD1 for D (6 bases). This CDR3 reads CASSPRGGTGSYEQYF. The CDR3 DNA is TGTGCCAGCAGCCCGAGGGGTGGCACAGGGTCCTACGAGCAGTACTTC.